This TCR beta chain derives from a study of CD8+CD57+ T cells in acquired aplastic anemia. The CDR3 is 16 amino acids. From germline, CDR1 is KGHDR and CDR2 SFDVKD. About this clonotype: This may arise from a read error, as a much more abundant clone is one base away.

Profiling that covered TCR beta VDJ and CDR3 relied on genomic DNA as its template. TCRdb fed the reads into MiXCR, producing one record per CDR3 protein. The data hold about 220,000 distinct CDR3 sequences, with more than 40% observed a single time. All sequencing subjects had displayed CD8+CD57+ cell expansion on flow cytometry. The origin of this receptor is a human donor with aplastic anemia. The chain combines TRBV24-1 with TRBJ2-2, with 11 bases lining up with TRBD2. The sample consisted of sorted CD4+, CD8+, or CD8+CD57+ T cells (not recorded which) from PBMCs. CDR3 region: CAASDPTSGDTGELFF. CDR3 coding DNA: TGTGCCGCCAGTGATCCGACTAGCGGGGACACCGGGGAGCTGTTTTTT.